These T cell receptor beta chains were read from a single sample in a study of blood T cell repertoires in COVID-19. TCRdb keeps only in-frame clones here, not all; method: immunoSEQ multiplex PCR. This sample has about 200,000 clones, with 90% found just once. The sample comprised PBMCs or T cells enriched from blood (not recorded which). The receptors were gathered from a man aged 30 to 45 who had recovered from COVID-19. CDR3s include the opening cysteine and the closing phenylalanine or tryptophan. The D gene is left open where the match is weak. Clone size is shown for a subset of rows, as once, few, many or a class of expanded clone.

V	J	D	size	DNA	CDR3
TRBV9	TRBJ2-6	NA	NA	TGTGCCAGCAGCGCAGCTGGGGCCAACGTCCTGACTTTC	CASSAAGANVLTF
TRBV7-9	TRBJ1-4	NA	NA	TGTGCCAGCAGCTTAAGTTCTGTCCGGGGGCTGTTTTTT	CASSLSSVRGLFF
TRBV6-5	TRBJ1-1	TRBD1	NA	TGTGCCAGCAGGGCCAGGGGGTATTTGAACACTGAAGCTTTCTTT	CASRARGYLNTEAFF
TRBV7-2	TRBJ2-7	NA	NA	TGTGCCAGCAGCTTATCTGCAGGGCCTTGGGAGCAGTACTTC	CASSLSAGPWEQYF
TRBV5-4	TRBJ2-7	TRBD1	NA	TGTGCCAGCAGCAACCCGGGACAGGGGGCGAGGGAGCAGTACTTC	CASSNPGQGAREQYF
TRBV28	TRBJ2-7	NA	NA	TGTGCCAGCAGTTTAGACAGCTACATTTCCTACGAGCAGTACTTC	CASSLDSYISYEQYF
TRBV28	TRBJ2-7	TRBD2	once	TGTGCCAGCAGTTCGAACGGACTAGCGACCTACGAGCAGTACTTC	CASSSNGLATYEQYF
TRBV5-5	TRBJ1-3	NA	NA	TGTGCCAGCAGCTTGAGAGGGATCGACTCTGGAAACACCATATATTTT	CASSLRGIDSGNTIYF
TRBV20-1	TRBJ1-1	NA	NA	TGCAGTGCTAGTGGCTACCTTAGGACAACTGAAGCTTTCTTT	CSASGYLRTTEAFF
TRBV27	TRBJ1-1	NA	NA	TGTGCCAGCATCCTTACAGGGCACACTGAAGCTTTCTTT	CASILTGHTEAFF
TRBV2	TRBJ1-1	TRBD1	NA	TGTGCCAGCAGGCCTCTGGGACAGGGGAACACTGAAGCTTTCTTT	CASRPLGQGNTEAFF
TRBV27	TRBJ2-7	TRBD1	NA	TGTGCCAGCACCAACCTCGCCGGGACAGGCGTAAGCGAGCAGTACTTC	CASTNLAGTGVSEQYF
TRBV5-4	TRBJ2-7	TRBD2	NA	TGTGCCAGCAGCTCCCTCGCGGGAGGTTCCCGCGAGCAGTACTTC	CASSSLAGGSREQYF
TRBV10-2	TRBJ1-5	TRBD1	NA	TGCGCCAGCAGTCCAGGGGGCTGGTATCAGCCCCAGCATTTT	CASSPGGWYQPQHF
TRBV7-9	TRBJ2-1	TRBD2	NA	TGTGCCAGCAGCTTAACCGGGACTAGCGGGGGGGGCAATGAGCAGTTCTTC	CASSLTGTSGGGNEQFF
TRBV19	TRBJ1-5	TRBD1	once	TGTGCCAGTAGTATTCACGAGGGGACAGGCCGGCATCAGCCCCAGCATTTT	CASSIHEGTGRHQPQHF
TRBV28	TRBJ1-4	NA	NA	TGTGCCAGCAGTTTCAGGGCAACTAATGAAAAACTGTTTTTT	CASSFRATNEKLFF
TRBV27	TRBJ2-7	NA	once	TGTGCCAGCAGCCTACTAGGCGTGGGGGGCTACGAGCAGTACTTC	CASSLLGVGGYEQYF
TRBV11-3	TRBJ2-7	NA	NA	TGTGCCAGCAGCCGGGACACGGTGGACGAGCAGTACTTC	CASSRDTVDEQYF
TRBV10-1	TRBJ2-1	TRBD1	NA	TGCGCCAGCAGTGCGGGACAGCACAATGAGCAGTTCTTC	CASSAGQHNEQFF
TRBV2	TRBJ2-5	TRBD2	NA	TGTGCCAGCAGTGAAACGGGAGGGCTGCGGGAGACCCAGTACTTC	CASSETGGLRETQYF
TRBV6-5	TRBJ1-1	NA	NA	TGTGCCAGCAGTCCCAGGGTGGGAGGTGAAGCTTTCTTT	CASSPRVGGEAFF
TRBV28	TRBJ2-1	TRBD2	NA	TGTGCCAGCAGTTCAACCGGGACTAGCGAGTACAATGAGCAGTTCTTC	CASSSTGTSEYNEQFF
TRBV18	TRBJ1-5	TRBD1	NA	TGTGCCAGCTCACCCACAGGGGGAAATAGCAATCAGCCCCAGCATTTT	CASSPTGGNSNQPQHF
TRBV3-1/TRBV3-2	TRBJ1-4	TRBD1	few	TGTGCCAGCAGCCAAGGGGACAGAACAACTAATGAAAAACTGTTTTTT	CASSQGDRTTNEKLFF
TRBV7-6	TRBJ2-3	TRBD2	NA	TGTGCCAGCAGCTTAGAGCGGGAGTGGGGCTCAGATACGCAGTATTTT	CASSLEREWGSDTQYF
TRBV12-3/TRBV12-4	TRBJ1-1	TRBD1	NA	TGTGCCAGCAGGGGGACAGGGGAGATTGAAGCTTTCTTT	CASRGTGEIEAFF
TRBV3-1/TRBV3-2	TRBJ2-2	NA	NA	TGTGCCAGCAGCCAAGGACAGCTCCAACGAACCGGGGAGCTGTTTTTT	CASSQGQLQRTGELFF
TRBV27	TRBJ2-1	TRBD1	NA	TGTGCCAGCAGTGTCCGGGACAGTCCCTACAATGAGCAGTTCTTC	CASSVRDSPYNEQFF
TRBV14	TRBJ2-2	TRBD1	NA	TGTGCCAGCAGCCATTCTCCGGGACAGCTTACGTTGGGGGAGCTGTTTTTT	CASSHSPGQLTLGELFF
TRBV6-4	TRBJ2-2	TRBD2	once	TGTGCCAGCAGTGACCCGACTAGCGGGAGAAACACCGGGGAGCTGTTTTTT	CASSDPTSGRNTGELFF
TRBV3-1/TRBV3-2	TRBJ2-7	NA	NA	TGTGCCAGCAGCCAAGAAGGCAGGGTGAGCTCCTACGAGCAGTACTTC	CASSQEGRVSSYEQYF
TRBV27	TRBJ2-5	TRBD1	NA	TGTGCCAGCAGCCGTTCCGGGACAGGGATACAAGAGACCCAGTACTTC	CASSRSGTGIQETQYF
TRBV30	TRBJ1-2	TRBD1	NA	TGTGCCTGGAGTGTACTCAGGGGGCATGGCTACACCTTC	CAWSVLRGHGYTF
TRBV30	TRBJ1-2	NA	NA	TGTGCCTGGAGTGTCCAGGGGAAGTATGGCTACACCTTC	CAWSVQGKYGYTF
TRBV21-1	TRBJ1-4	NA	NA	TGTGCCCGCGAAAAGGGTGGCGCAGGGGAAAAACTGTTTTTT	CAREKGGAGEKLFF
TRBV28	TRBJ2-1	TRBD1	NA	TGTGCCAGCAGTTTATGGCAGGGGGCCCTCAATGAGCAGTTCTTC	CASSLWQGALNEQFF
TRBV18	TRBJ1-4	NA	NA	TGTGCCAGCTCACCACCGGCAGCAACTAATGAAAAACTGTTTTTT	CASSPPAATNEKLFF
TRBV4-1	TRBJ2-3	TRBD2	NA	TGCGCCAGCAGCCAAAGACTAGCGGGAGATACGCAGTATTTT	CASSQRLAGDTQYF
TRBV24-1	TRBJ2-1	NA	NA	TGTGCCACCAGTGCATCGGACAATGAGCAGTTCTTC	CATSASDNEQFF
TRBV4-1	TRBJ1-1	NA	NA	TGCGCCAGCAGCCAATTCATTCCCAACTCGAGGCTGGACACTGAAGCTTTCTTT	CASSQFIPNSRLDTEAFF
TRBV6-5	TRBJ2-2	TRBD1	NA	TGTGCCAGCAGTTACTCTAGAGGGGGCCCCGGGGAGCTGTTTTTT	CASSYSRGGPGELFF
TRBV5-4	TRBJ2-7	NA	NA	TGTGCCAGCAGCTTGCATGATCCAGGGAAGGGTTACGAGCAGTACTTC	CASSLHDPGKGYEQYF
TRBV30	TRBJ1-5	NA	NA	TGTGCATATGAGGATAGCAATCAGCCCCAGCATTTT	CAYEDSNQPQHF
TRBV4-2	TRBJ1-4	NA	NA	TGTGCCAGCAGCCAAGGGCTGGCGGGGGACGGTGAAAAACTGTTTTTT	CASSQGLAGDGEKLFF
TRBV6-5	TRBJ2-7	TRBD1	NA	TGTGCCAGCCGGGACAGGGCCTACGAGCAGTACTTC	CASRDRAYEQYF
TRBV11-2	TRBJ2-3	NA	NA	TGTGCCAGCAGCCCGGGAGCCTCAGATACGCAGTATTTT	CASSPGASDTQYF
TRBV6-5	TRBJ1-1	TRBD1	NA	TGTGCCAGCAGACCACAGGGGTCGGTAGGCGAAGAGGCTTTCTTT	CASRPQGSVGEEAFF
TRBV7-2	TRBJ2-5	TRBD1	NA	TGTGCCAGCAGCTCGGGACAGATTCAAGAGACCCAGTACTTC	CASSSGQIQETQYF